Each of the 6 T cell receptor beta chains below was sequenced from the same sample in a study of a mutant IDH1 vaccine in newly diagnosed glioma. Time point: week 11, during vaccination. Every vaccination contained 300 ug of the mutant IDH1 20-mer peptide and was paired with topical imiquimod. Their cognate antigens are unknown. The data were produced by immunoSEQ multiplex PCR, yet TCRdb's version contains in-frame clones alone and is incomplete. Of some 54,000 clones listed, about 91% were seen once; the top ten hold 2% to 2.5%. The sequences come from PBMCs, collected from a glioma patient whose treatment included an IDH1 peptide vaccine. These receptors all come from a man aged 50-59 years with glioma.

The CDR3 is CASLSWGGGTGLRYGYTF. The CDR3 bases are TGTGCCAGCCTCTCCTGGGGTGGAGGGACAGGGCTACGCTATGGCTACACCTTC. The chain has TRBV28 and TRBJ1-2, with 9 bases that match TRBD1. This CDR3 is built from 18 residues. Germline V CDR1 and CDR2: MDHEN, SYDVKM. Trimming took 8 bases from V and 4 from J; bases not matched to a gene: 20.

This chain joins TRBV28 and TRBJ1-6, with a weak D call TRBD1 (5 bases). The germline V and J ends were trimmed by 2 bases and 9 bases, with 11 bases remaining between them. Per the germline V gene, CDR1 is MDHEN and CDR2 is SYDVKM. The CDR3 has 14 amino acids. In DNA form, the CDR3 reads TGTGCCAGCAGTTTAGGGGGGACGTCTTCACCCCTCCACTTT. Translating it yields CASSLGGTSSPLHF.

The chain joins TRBV6-6 to TRBJ2-3, with D unresolved. Per germline, CDR1 MNHNY and CDR2 SVGAGI (reference sequence). The germline V and J ends were trimmed by 5 bases and 1 base, with 10 bases remaining between them. This CDR3 has 14 amino acids. CDR3 in DNA: TGTGCCAGCAGTCACATACCGCGCACAGATACGCAGTATTTT. This translates into CASSHIPRTDTQYF.

The chain recombines TRBV18 with TRBJ2-7; TRBD1 matches 9 bases. Germline values: CDR1 KGHSH, CDR2 LQKENI. J was trimmed by 10 bases and V by 4 bases; bases with no gene match: 8. This CDR3 comprises 13 residues. CDR3 nucleotides: TGTGCCAGCTCACAAGCCTCGGACAGGGGTCAGTACTTC. It codes for CASSQASDRGQYF. Drawing the rest from reference TRBV18 and TRBJ2-7, the complete variable domain is NAGVMQNPRHLVRRRGQEARLRCSPMKGHSHVYWYRQLPEEGLKFMVYLQKENIIDESGMPKERFSAEFPKEGPSILRIQQVVRGDSAAYFCASSQASDRGQYFGPGTRLTVT.

V and J are TRBV4-3 and TRBJ1-3; D is undetermined. Trimming took 2 bases from V and 0 from J, leaving 11 bases between them. CDR1 and CDR2 (germline): LGHNA, YSLEER. The CDR3 loop spans 16 amino acids. CDR3 nucleotide sequence: TGCGCCAGCAGCCAAAGTGCCGGTCGCTCTGGAAACACCATATATTTT. This codes for CASSQSAGRSGNTIYF.

This chain connects TRBV7-9 to TRBJ2-1; tentative D call: TRBD1 (6 bases). In germline, CDR1 is SEHNR, CDR2 FQNEAQ (reference sequence). The V end was cut by 2 bases, the J end by 4 bases, with 9 bases between. This CDR3 has 14 residues. In nucleotides, the CDR3 is TGTGCCAGCAGCTTATTGGACAGATACAATGAGCAGTTCTTC. It encodes CASSLLDRYNEQFF.